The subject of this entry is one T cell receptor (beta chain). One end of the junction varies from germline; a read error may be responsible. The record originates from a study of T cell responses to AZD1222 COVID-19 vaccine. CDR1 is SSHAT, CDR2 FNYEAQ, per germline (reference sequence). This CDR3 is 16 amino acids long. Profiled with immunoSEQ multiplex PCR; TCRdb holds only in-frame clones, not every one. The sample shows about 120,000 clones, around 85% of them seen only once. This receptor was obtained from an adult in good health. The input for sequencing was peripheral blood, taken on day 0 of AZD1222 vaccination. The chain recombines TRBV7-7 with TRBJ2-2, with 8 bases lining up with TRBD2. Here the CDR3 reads CASSSVSGMSTGELFF. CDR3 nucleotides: TGTGCTAGCAGCTCCGTTAGCGGGATGAGCACCGGGGAGCTGTTTTTT.